Detailed here is one T cell receptor (beta chain). Its specific antigen is unknown. No base-level quality is on record; no much larger clone is a single base apart. Looking up the germline V gene (reference sequence) yields CDR1 SEHNR and CDR2 FQNEAQ. V loses 1 base of germline sequence and J loses 5 bases, and the interval between the two ends is 15 bases. The CDR3 goes from the cysteine to the phenylalanine over 17 residues. Here the CDR3 DNA is all that survives: 51 bases in frame from base 1. The immunoSEQ Assay, a bias-controlled multiplex PCR, was used to amplify TCRbeta CDR3 regions from genomic DNA. In the paper's pipeline: Within the assay, amplification of reference gene primers was used to estimate how many nucleated cells each sample contained. To quantify the absolute abundance of each unique TCRbeta CDR3 rearrangement, sequence reads were collapsed and filtered. For each sample, productive Simpson clonality was calculated as the square root of Simpson's diversity index across productive rearrangements. In TCRdb, the immuneACCESS table is reduced to in-frame sequences with V and J assigned. These tables do not hold every clone; where another copy was compared, an unresolved V gene accounts for under half, and the others remain unexplained. V and J calls and clone size are those listed in that table; D and trimming were worked out from the DNA. This sample is represented by about 220,000 clones; 84% of them were singletons. The leading ten clones occupy just under 20% of the sample.

The data stem from a study of blood T cell repertoires in COVID-19 (TCRdb year 2020). About the investigation overall: Samples covering the acute and convalescent phases of COVID-19 were provided by collaborators in the United States, Italy and Spain. The material from the prospective study consisted of cDNA or gDNA derived from T cells, B-cell-depleted T cells, or PBMCs. Subjects who had been exposed to COVID-19, were actively infected with it, or had recovered from it provided the deeply sampled blood TCRbeta repertoires that made up the dataset. The repertoires were released in a freely available public database meant as a resource for research on the immune response to SARS-CoV-2. Samples were obtained from the ongoing ImmuneRACE study (first 160 participants) and from over 1,000 subjects provided by 6 global collaborators. Sample metadata almost always included a de-identified subject ID, COVID-19 status, age in years and sex. Where HLA class I and class II types were available, the types were taken from metadata supplied by the sample provider, not from assay-based typing.

The collaborating institutions used their own protocols to collect whole blood in K2EDTA tubes. Collaborator samples were shipped for TCRbeta analysis as frozen whole blood, isolated PBMCs, or DNA extracted from either sample type. Broader findings and caveats from the paper: The quantity of clinical and demographic metadata differed by source and by participant and was supplied without curation.

The clonotype originates from a man aged 25-45 years with active or convalescent COVID-19. Material for sequencing was peripheral blood. Rearrangement joined TRBV7-9 to TRBJ1-6, with a weak D call of TRBD1 (6 bases match). The CDR3 protein sequence reads: CASSLGQDRSHNSPLHF. The nucleotide sequence reads as follows: TGTGCCAGCAGCTTAGGACAAGACAGGTCCCATAATTCACCCCTCCACTTT.